Included here is one TCR beta chain sequence, with context. Its antigen remains unknown. The read ends 3 residues before the CDR3 terminus; that terminus is restored from the germline J gene. The assay was immunoSEQ multiplex PCR, and TCRdb's table has in-frame clones only and misses some. Recorded here are 50,000 to 65,000 clones; the top ten clones represent 0.83%. CDR3 length: 15 residues. Trimming at V came to 1 base and at J to 5 bases, leaving 7 bases not matched to a gene. Germline V gives CDR1 MNHNS, CDR2 SASEGT. The data stem from a study of Tregs in tolerant kidney transplant recipients. Points from the study as a whole: Expanding Tregs on activated donor B cells appeared to best identify donor-specific TCRbeta clones.

The chain couples TRBV6-1 to TRBJ2-7; 8 bases map to TRBD2. The receptor was isolated from a human donor who received a combined kidney and bone marrow transplant. The sample in question was CD4+ T cells from blood, obtained before the transplant. CDR3: CASSEGVSGVHEQYF. CDR3 DNA, as far as it was read: TGTGCCAGCAGTGAAGGGGTTAGCGGGGTACACGAG.